One sample yielded the 13 T cell receptor beta chains listed below, sequenced in a study of PD-L1 blockade in urothelial cancer. Profiling relied on immunoSEQ multiplex PCR, and the TCRdb table lists in-frame clones only, not all of them. Of tens of thousands of clones listed, 75% to 90% are singletons. This sample comprised PBMCs, obtained around atezolizumab (anti-PD-L1) treatment. These receptors were taken from a man aged 55 to 70 with urothelial cancer.

The chain couples TRBV5-6 to TRBJ2-3; possible D gene TRBD2, 5 bases. Germline CDR1 is SGHDT and CDR2 is YYEEEE. With 1 base removed from V and 4 bases from J, the gap between germline ends came to 10 bases. The CDR3 contains 14 residues. The CDR3 sequence is CASSLPQEADTQYF. The DNA for the CDR3 is TGTGCCAGCAGCTTGCCCCAGGAGGCAGATACGCAGTATTTT.

This clone has only one observation. V and J are TRBV2 and TRBJ2-5, with D unresolved. Germline V CDR1 and CDR2: SNHLY, FYNNEI. This CDR3 has 15 amino acids. Trimming shortened V by 6 bases and J by 3 bases, and 17 bases separated the two germline ends. DNA for the CDR3: TGTGCCAGCAGCGTAATGGGCACCCCTGAAGAGACCCAGTACTTC. This codes for CASSVMGTPEETQYF.

The chain carries TRBV4-3 and TRBJ2-7; 8 positions match TRBD1. With 3 bases clipped from V and 3 bases from J, the junction kept 10 bases outside the gene matches. CDR3 length: 16 residues. Germline assignment: CDR1 LGHNA and CDR2 YSLEER. This CDR3 reads CASSQSFGQGSYEQYF. CDR3 nucleotides: TGCGCCAGCAGCCAGTCGTTCGGACAGGGAAGCTACGAGCAGTACTTC.

The rearrangement joins TRBV5-5 to TRBJ2-7, with D unclear. V was clipped by 0 bases and J by 4 bases, with 14 bases between them. Germline V CDR1 and CDR2: SGHKS, YYEKEE (reference sequence). The CDR3 totals 15 residues. CDR3 amino acids: CASSLDPEPLYEQYF. Here the CDR3 DNA reads TGTGCCAGCAGCTTGGACCCCGAACCACTTTACGAGCAGTACTTC.

The CDR3 spells CASTPADYGYTF. The CDR3 nucleotides read TGTGCCTCCACGCCGGCGGACTATGGCTACACCTTC. The chain uses TRBV2 and TRBJ1-2; D remains ambiguous. V shed 11 bases and J shed 3 bases, with 13 bases lying between them. Germline values: CDR1 SNHLY, CDR2 FYNNEI. CDR3 length: 12 residues.

This clone was counted a few times. The gene calls are TRBV5-4 and TRBJ1-1; D is unresolved. Germline V lookup: CDR1 SGHNT, CDR2 YYREEE (reference sequence). V was clipped by 5 bases and J by 2 bases, with 10 bases between them. The CDR3 has 13 residues. This CDR3 is CASRLGANTEAFF. The CDR3 nucleotides are TGTGCCAGCAGGCTGGGCGCCAACACTGAAGCTTTCTTT.

The chain carries TRBV19 and TRBJ2-7, with TRBD2 identical over 8 bases. Germline assignment: CDR1 LNHDA and CDR2 SQIVND (reference sequence). The CDR3 has 14 residues. Trimming took 5 bases from V and 3 from J; bases not matched to a gene: 6. The CDR3 loop is CASSGIAGSYEQYF. The CDR3 DNA reads TGTGCCAGTAGTGGTATAGCGGGAAGCTACGAGCAGTACTTC.

This clone showed up just once. This chain links TRBV28 with TRBJ1-4; 10 nucleotides match TRBD1. The CDR3 sequence is 18 residues long. J gave up 0 bases and V 5 bases, and 9 bases lay outside the gene matches. In germline, CDR1 is MDHEN, CDR2 SYDVKM. CDR3 sequence: CASSGGQGITATNEKLFF. As DNA, the CDR3 is TGTGCCAGCAGTGGGGGACAGGGGATAACCGCAACTAATGAAAAACTGTTTTTT.

The rearrangement joins TRBV25-1 to TRBJ1-1, with D uncertain. CDR1 and CDR2 from the germline V gene are MGHDK and SYGVNS. The CDR3 runs 13 residues. Between the trimmed V and J ends, which lost 5 bases and 1 base, there was a span of 8 bases. CDR3 nucleotides: TGTGCCAGCAGTAGAGATCCGAACACTGAAGCTTTCTTT. The encoded protein is CASSRDPNTEAFF.

The rearrangement uses TRBV7-9 and TRBJ2-7; maybe TRBD1 (6 bases). From germline, CDR1 is SEHNR and CDR2 FQNEAQ (reference sequence). The CDR3 is 16 residues long. V was clipped by 1 base and J by 6 bases, with 19 bases between them. The DNA of the CDR3 is TGTGCCAGCAGCTTAGGCCGAGGGACACCAAAATCCGAGCAGTACTTC. It is translated as CASSLGRGTPKSEQYF.

This clone was picked up one time. J is TRBJ2-2 and V is TRBV19; the match to TRBD1 covers 8 bases. The CDR3 covers 15 residues. V dropped 6 bases and J dropped 5; count of bases not matched to a gene: 8. Per the germline V gene, CDR1 is LNHDA and CDR2 is SQIVND (reference sequence). The CDR3 nucleotides are TGTGCCAGTAGGTCCCGGACAGGGTGGACCGGGGAGCTGTTTTTT. It yields the protein CASRSRTGWTGELFF.

CDR3 protein: CASSYASNNEKLFF. In DNA form, the CDR3 reads TGTGCCAGCAGCTACGCCAGTAATAATGAAAAACTGTTTTTT. The chain is built from TRBV5-8 and TRBJ1-4, with D unclear. The length of the CDR3 is 14 residues. V was trimmed by 3 bases and J by 4 bases, leaving 10 bases between them. The germline gives CDR1 SGHTS, CDR2 YDEGEE.

Note on this clone: The sample holds other DNA sequences that translate to the same CDR3. This rearrangement joins TRBV6-5 to TRBJ2-7; 10 positions agree with TRBD2. The CDR3 runs 14 residues. Germline trimming cut 4 bases from V and 2 bases from J; bases unmatched to any gene: 2. Germline CDR1 MNHEY, CDR2 SVGAGI. In nucleotides, the CDR3 is TGTGCCAGCAGTTGGACTAGCGGTACCTACGAGCAGTACTTC. Residues: CASSWTSGTYEQYF.